These T cell receptor beta chains were read from a single sample in a study of shared clonotypes between healthy human individuals. Here immunoSEQ multiplex PCR was the method, and the copy in TCRdb shows in-frame clones only, minus some. Among roughly 2,000,000 clones, less than 95% were seen once, and the ten largest hold 1.2%. The sequenced sample was naive CD8+ T cells sorted from blood. Receptor source: a man aged 18 to 29 in good health. Both conserved end residues are trimmed from each CDR3. The order of the fields is V gene, clone size, J gene, CDR3 length, CDR3 protein. Clone size is shown for a subset of rows, as once, few, many or a class of expanded clone.

TRBV11-1,once,TRBJ2-7,9,ASSQTHEQY
TRBV5-6,once,TRBJ2-1,14,ASSLRDRAIYNEQF
TRBV5-1,-,TRBJ2-7,13,ASGYLGGAVYEQY
TRBV5-1,-,TRBJ2-2,12,ASSLAGGPGELF
TRBV13,-,TRBJ1-1,11,ASSLGPHPEAF
TRBV5-1,-,TRBJ1-6,11,ASSYGPNSPLH
TRBV27,-,TRBJ2-1,14,ASSFLFRAGLDEQF
TRBV2,-,TRBJ2-7,12,ASSGQESSYEQY
TRBV27,-,TRBJ2-1,12,ASSLPGTPNEQF
TRBV7-7,once,TRBJ2-2,16,ASSYNLGGPREDGELF
TRBV19,-,TRBJ2-5,14,ASSIGGTVLQETQY
TRBV28,-,TRBJ2-7,10,ASSLLNYEQY
TRBV6-6,-,TRBJ1-3,13,ASSSDDGAGNTIY
TRBV7-9,-,TRBJ1-1,11,ASSFGGGTEAF
TRBV9,-,TRBJ2-7,13,ASSYGASADYEQY
TRBV6-4,-,TRBJ1-1,12,ASRGHSQNTEAF
TRBV6-6,-,TRBJ1-1,10,ASSYSGGEAF
TRBV9,-,TRBJ2-7,13,ASSVGVLAGGEQY
TRBV6-6,-,TRBJ2-7,12,ASSYSQGAYEQY
TRBV10-1,-,TRBJ2-1,10,ASSRQWDEQF
TRBV27,-,TRBJ1-6,12,ASTLGGSNSPLH
TRBV29-1,-,TRBJ2-7,11,SVRGGLNYEQY
TRBV9,-,TRBJ2-3,14,ASSPEGLAMTDTQY
TRBV27,-,TRBJ1-6,14,ASRPFGVWDNSPLH
TRBV19,-,TRBJ2-7,11,ASSIRPDYEQY
TRBV6-1,-,TRBJ1-2,13,ASSDPELANYGYT
TRBV7-9,-,TRBJ1-1,12,ASSHAGTALEAF
TRBV5-1,-,TRBJ1-1,14,ASSLEGPEFDTEAF
TRBV28,-,TRBJ1-2,12,ASSLTQGDYGYT
TRBV5-6,-,TRBJ2-7,12,ASSSVGTGDEQY
TRBV10-3,-,TRBJ2-2,14,AISEALEGGTGELF
TRBV10-2,-,TRBJ2-7,11,ASTLESSYEQY
TRBV2,once,TRBJ1-3,12,ASGPASSGNTIY
TRBV5-5,-,TRBJ2-3,9,ASSLGDTQY
TRBV9,-,TRBJ2-1,15,ASSVEGPGLGPYEQF
TRBV7-9,-,TRBJ2-5,11,ASSLGSSGPQY
TRBV14,-,TRBJ2-5,11,ASSPELQETQY
TRBV4-1,-,TRBJ1-1,10,ASSPGGIEAF
TRBV5-1,-,TRBJ2-3,15,ASSLGGLAEVTDTQY
TRBV5-5,-,TRBJ2-1,14,ASSLSSGSSYNEQF
TRBV7-9,-,TRBJ2-7,12,ASSLATGRSEQY
TRBV7-6,-,TRBJ2-2,16,ASSLLTQTGYYTGELF
TRBV11-3,-,TRBJ2-5,12,ASSLDGNGETQY
TRBV7-9,-,TRBJ1-1,13,ASSPHKVGLTEAF
TRBV7-9,-,TRBJ2-3,14,ASSLVVAGIGDTQY
TRBV11-2,-,TRBJ2-7,14,ASSPGGQGFSYEQY
TRBV6-1,-,TRBJ2-7,12,ASSEISSGYEQY
TRBV9,once,TRBJ1-5,14,ASSVGIGEDGQPQH
TRBV9,once,TRBJ2-7,13,ASSAPGQGSYEQY
TRBV7-2,-,TRBJ2-7,15,ASSLQAVFGAAYEQY
TRBV5-1,-,TRBJ1-1,13,ASSQSQGAIFEAF
TRBV4-3,-,TRBJ1-4,15,ASSQEIDGRTNEKLF
TRBV28,-,TRBJ2-3,13,ASSLGSISTDTQY
TRBV7-9,-,TRBJ2-5,14,ASSEFTGLAIETQY
TRBV2,once,TRBJ1-1,14,ASSAMSLDRGTEAF
TRBV29-1,few,TRBJ2-7,10,SVGQGAYEQY
TRBV7-6,-,TRBJ2-2,12,ASSSPGGTGELF
TRBV20-1,-,TRBJ2-2,9,SAIDTGELF
TRBV7-8,-,TRBJ2-7,12,ASSPPKDFYEQY